The 22 T cell receptor beta chains listed next were all sequenced from one sample in a study of cytomegalovirus exposure and HLA in healthy donors. Amplification used 60 Vbeta primers and 13 Jbeta primers. Sequenced by immunoSEQ multiplex PCR; TCRdb stores in-frame clones only, minus some. The sample yields some 180,000 clones, around 87% seen once. Sequencing was done on a sample of PBMCs. Receptors were obtained from a boy between 2 and 10 years old in good health and CMV-seronegative.

The CDR3 coding sequence is TGTGCCATCACAGACGGGCGGGAGACGGGCGAGCAGTACTTC. Translating gives CAITDGRETGEQYF. The rearrangement uses TRBV10-3 and TRBJ2-7, with 7 bases matching TRBD2. J gave up 6 bases and V 7 bases, and 12 bases lay outside the gene matches. The CDR3 has 14 residues. The germline V gene has CDR1 ENHRY and CDR2 SYGVKD.

The chain joins TRBV11-3 to TRBJ2-5; possible D gene TRBD1, 6 bases. In germline, CDR1 is SGHNT, CDR2 YENEEA. The V end was cut by 1 base, the J end by 2 bases, with 11 bases between. The CDR3 totals 15 residues. DNA for the CDR3: TGTGCCAGCAGCTTAGGTGACAGGAGACAAGAGACCCAGTACTTC. This translates into CASSLGDRRQETQYF.

The chain has TRBV29-1 and TRBJ2-5, with 7 bases aligning to TRBD2. CDR3 length: 14 residues. The V gene's germline CDR1 is SQVTM and CDR2 ANQGSEA. J was trimmed by 5 bases and V by 1 base; bases with no gene match: 7. As DNA, the CDR3 is TGCAGCGTTGAAGTCAACTGGGGAGGGGAGACCCAGTACTTC. Translation gives CSVEVNWGGETQYF.

The table lists this clone with a few counts. The chain joins TRBV20-1 to TRBJ2-7; D uncertain. The length of the CDR3 is 11 residues. V dropped 1 base and J dropped 6 bases, with 7 bases sitting between them. CDR1 is DFQATT and CDR2 is SNEGSKA in the germline V gene (reference sequence). This CDR3 reads CSARVLSEQYF. In DNA, the CDR3 is TGCAGTGCTAGAGTCTTGAGCGAGCAGTACTTC.

The gene calls are TRBV30 and TRBJ2-3; D possibly corresponds to TRBD1 (5 bases). V lost 3 bases to trimming and J lost 6 bases, with 13 bases between them. Germline-derived CDR1 and CDR2 are GTSNPN and SVGIG (reference sequence). This CDR3 region has 13 residues. The CDR3 nucleotides read TGTGCCTGGAGCGCCGGCAAGGGGGATACGCAGTATTTT. Encoded protein: CAWSAGKGDTQYF.

The chain recombines TRBV6-7 with TRBJ2-3; D unclear. TRBV6-7 counts as an open reading frame of uncertain function. With 8 bases removed from V and 4 bases from J, the gap between germline ends came to 19 bases. CDR3 length: 15 residues. CDR3 sequence (DNA): TGTGCCAGCGGTGAAAACCGAACCTACCCAGATACGCAGTATTTT. Translating gives CASGENRTYPDTQYF.

The V and J genes are TRBV5-1 and TRBJ2-1; TRBD2 is a possible D gene (7 bases). The CDR3 is made up of 17 amino acids. Trimming took off 0 bases at V and 6 bases at J, with 19 bases between the two ends. CDR1 is SGHRS and CDR2 is YFSETQ in the germline V gene. The CDR3 is CASSLGQGWGGSNEQFF. DNA for the CDR3: TGCGCCAGCAGCTTGGGGCAGGGGTGGGGGGGCTCCAATGAGCAGTTCTTC.

This chain joins TRBV30 and TRBJ1-6; possibly TRBD1 for D (6 bases). Germline V gene sequence: CDR1 GTSNPN, CDR2 SVGIG (reference sequence). V dropped 5 bases and J dropped 9 bases, with 17 bases sitting between them. The CDR3 spans 14 residues. The DNA of the CDR3 is TGTGCCTGGTCACCTACAGGGCCCCCTTCACCCCTCCACTTT. Translating gives CAWSPTGPPSPLHF.

V and J are TRBV4-2 and TRBJ1-2; D gene uncertain. The V and J ends lost 0 bases and 1 base respectively, with 9 bases between them. This CDR3 is 15 amino acids long. Germline V CDR1 and CDR2: LGHNA, YNFKEQ. The chain's CDR3 is CASSQDLRFNYGYTF. In nucleotides, the CDR3 is TGTGCCAGCAGCCAAGATTTGAGGTTTAACTATGGCTACACCTTC.

This clone has just one count. V usage is TRBV2 and J usage is TRBJ2-7; 11 positions match TRBD2. The germline CDR1 and CDR2 sequences are SNHLY and FYNNEI. The J segment lost 2 bases and the V segment lost 6 bases, leaving 6 bases of the junction unmatched. CDR3 length equals 15 residues. The CDR3 DNA follows: TGTGCCAGCAGGCTACTAGCGGGGGTTCCCTACGAGCAGTACTTC. It encodes CASRLLAGVPYEQYF.

This sequence joins TRBV7-2 and TRBJ2-5, with 8 nucleotides matching TRBD2. CDR1 and CDR2 from the germline V gene are SGHTA and FQGNSA. The CDR3 totals 14 residues. V gave up 5 bases and J gave up 5 bases; unmatched junction bases: 7. This CDR3 is CASSGSGGVETQYF. DNA for the CDR3: TGTGCCAGCAGCGGAAGCGGGGGCGTGGAGACCCAGTACTTC.

V and J are TRBV6-6 and TRBJ1-6, with D possibly TRBD1 on 6 matching bases. Germline CDR1 reads MNHNY; CDR2 reads SVGAGI (reference sequence). The V end lost 8 bases, the J end lost 7 bases, and 9 bases lay between the germline ends. CDR3 length: 12 amino acids. CDR3 residues: CASCQGNSPLHF. The DNA of the CDR3 is TGTGCCAGCTGCCAGGGGAATTCACCCCTCCACTTT.

V usage is TRBV29-1 and J usage is TRBJ2-1, with 8 bases that match TRBD2. Per the germline V gene, CDR1 is SQVTM and CDR2 is ANQGSEA. This CDR3 is 13 amino acids long. V was pared by 4 bases and J by 7 bases, with 6 bases of the junction left unmatched. DNA for the CDR3: TGCAGCGTTGCCGGGAGGGCTGTTAATGAGCAGTTCTTC. Its protein product is CSVAGRAVNEQFF.

The J gene is TRBJ2-1, the V gene TRBV5-1; 9 bases are a match to TRBD2. Germline loops: CDR1 SGHRS, CDR2 YFSETQ. The CDR3 is 16 residues long. V lost 0 bases and J lost 3; bases outside the gene matches: 4. CDR3 amino acids: CASSLAVSGGYNEQFF. The CDR3 DNA sequence: TGCGCCAGCAGCTTGGCGGTTAGCGGGGGCTACAATGAGCAGTTCTTC.

V usage is TRBV7-3 and J usage is TRBJ1-3; D ambiguous. The CDR3 length is 14 residues. The germline gives CDR1 SGHTA, CDR2 FQGTGA. V lost 5 bases and J lost 2, with 10 bases in between. This CDR3 is CASSPTGAGNTIYF. The CDR3 DNA sequence: TGTGCCAGCAGCCCCACCGGGGCTGGAAACACCATATATTTT.

V gene TRBV7-9 combines with J gene TRBJ1-2, with 7 bases matching TRBD1. The ends lost 5 bases at V and 8 bases at J; junction bases unmatched: 11. Germline CDR1 reads SEHNR; CDR2 reads FQNEAQ (reference sequence). This CDR3 comprises 14 residues. Here the CDR3 reads CASSPEERGQGYTF. DNA for the CDR3: TGTGCCAGCAGCCCGGAGGAGAGGGGGCAAGGCTACACCTTC.

The chain links TRBV4-1 to TRBJ2-3, with 10 positions matching TRBD2. Losses at the gene ends were 5 bases for V and 2 bases for J; bases not matched to a gene: 7. The CDR3 consists of 16 residues. The germline gives CDR1 MGHRA, CDR2 YSYEKL. The CDR3 DNA is TGCGCCAGCAGCTGGATAGCGGGGGGAACCACAGATACGCAGTATTTT. Translating gives CASSWIAGGTTDTQYF.

For this clone: Within the sample, other DNA sequences also encode this same CDR3. The chain is built from TRBV19 and TRBJ1-1, with a possible D match to TRBD1 (5 bases). Trimming took off 0 bases at V and 5 bases at J, with 7 bases between the two ends. This CDR3 is built from 13 residues. Germline values: CDR1 LNHDA, CDR2 SQIVND (reference sequence). DNA for the CDR3: TGTGCCAGTAGTATAGACAGGGAAACTGAAGCTTTCTTT. Amino acids: CASSIDRETEAFF.

This sequence joins TRBV6-5 and TRBJ1-3; tentatively, D is TRBD1 (5 bases). Germline CDR1 is MNHEY and CDR2 is SVGAGI. The CDR3 covers 15 residues. Trimming removed 3 bases from V and 1 base from J, with 10 bases in between. CDR3 residues: CASSYGAGSGNTIYF. CDR3 nucleotides: TGTGCCAGCAGTTATGGGGCCGGTTCTGGAAACACCATATATTTT.

Regarding this clone: At one boundary the junction diverges from the germline segment, which might be a read error. The chain uses TRBV7-9 and TRBJ1-2, with D possibly being TRBD1 (6 bases). The CDR3 consists of 14 residues. Per the germline V gene, CDR1 is SEHNR and CDR2 is FQNEAQ (reference sequence). The CDR3 region is CSSDSGGRFYGYTF. CDR3 sequence (DNA): TGTTCCAGCGATTCGGGGGGCAGGTTCTATGGCTACACCTTC.

V and J are TRBV7-9 and TRBJ2-5; tentative D call: TRBD1 (5 bases). This CDR3 comprises 15 residues. The V gene's germline CDR1 is SEHNR and CDR2 FQNEAQ (reference sequence). The ends were cut back, 2 bases at V and 5 bases at J, with 15 bases in the middle. The CDR3 coding sequence is TGTGCCAGCAGCTTATTTCCAGGGCGGAGCGAGACCCAGTACTTC. The encoded protein is CASSLFPGRSETQYF.

The chain recombines TRBV30 with TRBJ2-2, with D possibly TRBD1 on 6 matching bases. CDR3 length equals 17 residues. V lost 3 bases, J lost 8 bases, and 25 bases lay in between. Per germline, CDR1 GTSNPN and CDR2 SVGIG (reference sequence). The CDR3 DNA reads TGTGCCTGGAGGCAAACGCAGGGTCCCACTAGGGGGGGGGAGCTGTTTTTT. Its translation: CAWRQTQGPTRGGELFF. Full variable domain (missing parts from reference TRBV30 and TRBJ2-2): SQTIHQWPATLVQPVGSPLSLECTVEGTSNPNLYWYRQAAGRGLQLLFYSVGIGQISSEVPQNLSASRPQDRQFILSSKKLLLSDSGFYLCAWRQTQGPTRGGELFFGEGSRLTVL.